This T cell receptor beta chain derives from a study of blood T cell repertoires in COVID-19. Clones were read by immunoSEQ multiplex PCR, and TCRdb kept only the in-frame ones, dropping some. This table holds 150,000 to 200,000 clones, around 90% found once. Looked up from germline, CDR1 is SEHNR and CDR2 is FQNEAQ (reference sequence). The CDR3 runs to 13 residues. The V end lost 3 bases, the J end lost 8 bases, and 13 bases lay between the germline ends. The sample was PBMCs or T cells enriched from blood (not recorded which). The gene calls are TRBV7-9 and TRBJ1-2; TRBD1 is a possible D gene (6 bases). This receptor was identified in a woman between 18 and 29 years old who had recovered from COVID-19. The CDR3 loop is CASSLEGGGGYTF. The CDR3, as DNA: TGTGCCAGCAGCTTGGAGGGAGGGGGAGGCTACACCTTC.